This note documents a single T cell receptor (beta chain) sequence. This entry belongs to a study of immune evolution from preneoplasia to lung adenocarcinoma. The length of the CDR3 is 15 residues. V was clipped by 1 base and J by 5 bases; unmatched bases: 4. The V gene's germline CDR1 is SGHVS and CDR2 FNYEAQ. The table came from immunoSEQ multiplex PCR; TCRdb's copy has only in-frame clones and leaves some out. The sample records 4,000 to 5,000 clones, roughly four fifths being singletons. The TCR originated in a donor at least 70 years old with lung adenocarcinoma. The rearrangement links TRBV7-6 to TRBJ2-1; TRBD2 matches 8 bases. Source material: FFPE adjacent normal lung tissue. The CDR3 coding sequence is TGTGCCAGCAGCTTAGTTAGCGGGATACACAATGAGCAGTTCTTC. It yields the protein CASSLVSGIHNEQFF.